The 7 T cell receptor beta chains below all came from one sample that was sequenced in a study of T cells in Graves' hyperthyroidism and ophthalmopathy. Amplification of TCR beta CDR3 regions used RNA as the template. A set of HTBI primers served as the primers for a first-round RT-PCR of the TCR CDR3. TCRdb reprocessed the multiplex PCR reads with MiXCR, giving one entry per CDR3 protein. The sample consists of about 560,000 distinct CDR3 sequences, roughly a sixth of them appearing once. The source material was blood. Every receptor here comes from a woman aged 18-29 years with Graves' hyperthyroidism.

This clonotype was detected a few times. This sequence joins TRBV2 and TRBJ2-1; 7 bases fit TRBD2. The CDR3 runs 14 residues. The V and J ends lost 9 bases and 0 bases, in that order; junction bases with no gene match: 5. Germline CDR1 and CDR2: SNHLY and FYNNEI. The CDR3 is CASRASGSYNEQFF. CDR3 in DNA: TGTGCCAGTCGGGCTAGCGGCTCCTACAATGAGCAGTTCTTC.

The chain employs TRBV20-1 and TRBJ1-2; D call uncertain. Germline V gene data show CDR1 as DFQATT and CDR2 as SNEGSKA (reference sequence). This CDR3 is built from 8 residues. CDR3 nucleotides: TGCAGACAGCATGGCTACACCTTC. It yields the protein CRQHGYTF.

This clonotype was detected once. The V call is TRBV7-3, the J call TRBJ2-1; possible D gene TRBD2, 6 bases. This CDR3 region has 14 residues. CDR1 is SGHTA and CDR2 is FQGTGA in the germline V gene. Trimming took 2 bases from V and 8 from J, leaving 13 bases between them. CDR3 in amino acids: CASSLVSGRHEQFF. As DNA, the CDR3 is TGTGCCAGCAGCTTAGTGTCAGGGAGGCATGAGCAGTTCTTC.

This clonotype was counted between two and nine times. The gene calls are TRBV6-1 and TRBJ2-2; D is unresolved. Germline assignment: CDR1 MNHNS and CDR2 SASEGT. Trimming took off 7 bases at V and 6 bases at J, with 18 bases between the two ends. There are 15 residues in the CDR3. CDR3 in DNA: TGTGCCAGCAAGAGGTTTCCTAGGGCCCCCGGGGAGCTGTTTTTT. Encoded protein: CASKRFPRAPGELFF.

The CDR3 DNA reads TGTGCCAGCAGTTTTGTGTCGAGCTATGGCTACACCTTC. This translates into CASSFVSSYGYTF. The chain couples TRBV12-3 or TRBV12-4 to TRBJ1-2; D is undetermined. V lost 3 bases and J lost 4, with 9 bases in between. This CDR3 spans 13 amino acids.

This clonotype was observed at least ten times. V and J are TRBV20-1 and TRBJ1-1; 12 nucleotides align to TRBD1. The CDR3 loop spans 16 amino acids. The J segment lost 6 bases and the V segment lost 7 bases, leaving 15 bases of the junction unmatched. The germline V gene has CDR1 DFQATT and CDR2 SNEGSKA (reference sequence). The CDR3 region is CSVLPSSGQGAAEAFF. CDR3 DNA: TGCAGTGTCCTTCCCTCCTCGGGACAGGGGGCGGCTGAAGCTTTCTTT.

The V gene is TRBV5-1, the J gene TRBJ2-3; no clear D gene. This CDR3 spans 14 amino acids. Per germline, CDR1 SGHRS and CDR2 YFSETQ. The germline V and J ends were trimmed by 0 bases and 2 bases, with 7 bases remaining between them. CDR3 protein: CASSLEATTDTQYF. The CDR3 DNA is TGCGCCAGCAGCTTGGAGGCGACCACAGATACGCAGTATTTT.